The rows below give T cell receptor beta chains drawn from one sample of a study of blood T cell repertoires in COVID-19. The table came from immunoSEQ multiplex PCR; TCRdb's copy has only in-frame clones and leaves some out. The table includes a few hundred thousand clones, roughly 88% detected once. Source material: peripheral blood. Receptor source: a woman aged 45-59 years with active or convalescent COVID-19. The CDR3 runs from the conserved cysteine through the conserved F or W. D genes are given only for firm matches.

cdr3_aa	cdr3_nt	v_call	cdr3_length	d_call	j_call
CASSLDSSSYNSPLHF	TGTGCCAGCAGTTTGGACAGTAGCTCCTATAATTCACCCCTCCACTTT	TRBV2	16	.	TRBJ1-6
CATRSGGFNEQYF	TGTGCCACCAGGTCTGGGGGGTTCAACGAGCAGTACTTC	TRBV15	13	.	TRBJ2-7
CSVGDIRTYEQYF	TGCAGCGTTGGTGACATTCGAACCTACGAGCAGTACTTC	TRBV29-1	13	.	TRBJ2-7
CASSFPDRQTLSTDTQYF	TGTGCCAGCAGCTTTCCTGACAGGCAAACTTTGAGCACAGATACGCAGTATTTT	TRBV7-8	18	.	TRBJ2-3
CASSQDFRGSGNTIYF	TGTGCCAGCAGCCAAGATTTCAGGGGTAGTGGAAACACCATATATTTT	TRBV4-2	16	.	TRBJ1-3
CASRSGNNSPLHF	TGTGCCAGCAGGTCGGGGAATAATTCACCCCTCCACTTT	TRBV28	13	.	TRBJ1-6
CATSRDEGAGELFF	TGTGCCACCAGCAGAGATGAAGGGGCCGGGGAGCTGTTTTTT	TRBV15	14	.	TRBJ2-2
CASSLRDQPQHF	TGTGCCAGCAGCTTGCGGGATCAGCCCCAGCATTTT	TRBV5-5	12	.	TRBJ1-5
CASSLAAAGGNLHF	TGTGCCAGCAGCTTAGCAGCTGCAGGCGGGAACCTCCACTTT	TRBV7-6	14	.	TRBJ1-6
CASSWTDRATYEQYF	TGTGCCAGCAGCTGGACAGACAGGGCCACCTACGAGCAGTACTTC	TRBV11-2	15	TRBD1	TRBJ2-7
CASSQVPPPSHTEAFF	TGCGCCAGCAGCCAAGTCCCCCCCCCAAGCCACACTGAAGCTTTCTTT	TRBV4-1	16	.	TRBJ1-1